The 30 T cell receptor beta chains in this list originate from one sample, sequenced in a study of post-analysis software for immune sequencing data. Overall study results and limits: Controls had lower frequencies than patients of about five TRBV segments, which included TRBV5-6, TRBV5-1 and TRBV20-1.

Antigen specificity for these receptors is unknown. Libraries were made from TCR beta cDNA, and they carried unique molecular identifiers. In TCRdb, the PCR reads were re-called with MiXCR into one record per CDR3 protein. The sample lists 750,000 to 900,000 distinct CDR3 sequences, 46% occurring once. Sequenced input: blood. These receptors all stem from a girl under 18 with multiple sclerosis.

The chain employs TRBV10-3 and TRBJ2-1, with D unclear. Per the germline V gene, CDR1 is ENHRY and CDR2 is SYGVKD. This CDR3 has 13 residues. Trimming took off 7 bases at V and 5 bases at J, with 12 bases between the two ends. The CDR3 is CAIKMGLNNEQFF. The CDR3 DNA is TGTGCCATCAAGATGGGTTTAAACAATGAGCAGTTCTTC.

This clonotype has only a few counts. The V and J genes are TRBV9 and TRBJ1-4; 8 nucleotides agree with TRBD1. This CDR3 region has 15 residues. Looked up from germline, CDR1 is SGDLS and CDR2 is YYNGEE. V lost 3 bases and J lost 4; bases outside the gene matches: 5. CDR3 sequence reads: CASSAEDRVNEKLFF. DNA for the CDR3: TGTGCCAGCAGCGCCGAGGACAGGGTTAATGAAAAACTGTTTTTT. Full variable domain (remainder filled in from reference TRBV9 and TRBJ1-4): DSGVTQTPKHLITATGQRVTLRCSPRSGDLSVYWYQQSLDQGLQFLIQYYNGEERAKGNILERFSAQQFPDLHSELNLSSLELGDSALYFCASSAEDRVNEKLFFGSGTQLSVL.

The chain has TRBV15 and TRBJ2-7; 9 nucleotides match TRBD1. Looked up from germline, CDR1 is LNHNV and CDR2 is YYDKDF (reference sequence). The CDR3 is 14 residues long. V shed 3 bases, J shed 2 bases, and the junction held 2 bases outside the gene matches. The CDR3 loop reads CATSRDRGPYEQYF. DNA of the CDR3: TGTGCCACCAGCAGGGACAGGGGACCCTACGAGCAGTACTTC.

The chain employs TRBV7-2 and TRBJ1-4; no reliable D call. CDR3 length: 15 residues. Trimming removed 1 base at V and 3 bases at J, with 9 bases between. Looked up from germline, CDR1 is SGHTA and CDR2 is FQGNSA. The CDR3 here is CASSLGGLANEKLFF. CDR3 bases: TGTGCCAGCAGCTTAGGGGGATTAGCTAATGAAAAACTGTTTTTT.

In regard to this clonotype: The CDR3 ends on some other residue instead of the conserved phenylalanine or tryptophan, so this is likely a read error. The chain carries TRBV12-3 or TRBV12-4 and TRBJ2-3, with D tentatively TRBD1 (5 bases). The CDR3 totals 15 residues. This CDR3 reads CACSPRRQSTDTQYS. For the CDR3, the DNA is TGTGCCTGCAGTCCCCGTAGACAGAGCACAGATACGCAGTATTCT.

This clonotype was seen a handful of times. The chain employs TRBV10-2 and TRBJ1-1; no firm D call. V lost 10 bases, J lost 5 bases, and 14 bases lay in between. The germline CDR1 and CDR2 sequences are WSHSY and SAAADI. The CDR3 totals 12 residues. The CDR3 loop reads CATLGGQTEAFF. The CDR3 nucleotides are TGCGCCACCTTGGGAGGGCAGACTGAAGCTTTCTTT.

V gene TRBV12-3 or TRBV12-4 combines with J gene TRBJ1-4; D is undetermined. The V gene lost 5 bases and the J gene lost 6 bases, with 10 bases spanning the gap. This CDR3 contains 13 residues. The CDR3 sequence: CASSPGSYEKLFF. The CDR3, as DNA: TGTGCCAGCAGTCCTGGGAGCTATGAAAAACTGTTTTTT.

V usage is TRBV24-1 and J usage is TRBJ2-5; D may be TRBD1 (5 bases). Germline V gene data show CDR1 as KGHDR and CDR2 as SFDVKD. The CDR3 runs to 12 residues. Trimming pared 6 bases from V and 5 bases from J, leaving 9 bases between. In nucleotides, the CDR3 is TGTGCCACCAGTCAGAACAGGGAGACCCAGTACTTC. This gives the protein CATSQNRETQYF.

This sequence joins TRBV7-9 and TRBJ2-1, with TRBD2 identical over 8 bases. There are 16 residues in the CDR3. The germline V gene has CDR1 SEHNR and CDR2 FQNEAQ (reference sequence). Trimming removed 4 bases from V and 8 bases from J; junction bases left unmatched: 13. CDR3: CASSSIAGSSIDEQFF. The CDR3 DNA reads TGTGCCAGCAGCTCAATAGCGGGATCCTCGATAGATGAGCAGTTCTTC.

V usage is TRBV4-3 and J usage is TRBJ1-1, with D possibly matching TRBD1 (6 bases). Germline-derived CDR1 and CDR2 are LGHNA and YSLEER. Trimming took off 0 bases at V and 4 bases at J, with 9 bases between the two ends. This CDR3 comprises 14 residues. This chain's CDR3 is CASSQDGGGTEAFF. The DNA for the CDR3 is TGCGCCAGCAGCCAAGATGGAGGGGGCACTGAAGCTTTCTTT.

In regard to this clonotype: A much larger clonotype is one base distant, so this may be a read error. J is TRBJ2-7 and V is TRBV5-7; possibly TRBD2 for D (6 bases). TRBV5-7 is identified as an open reading frame with a role that is uncertain. The V and J ends lost 9 bases and 5 bases respectively, with 21 bases between them. The CDR3 runs 14 residues. The CDR3 loop is CANPIGLTAHEQYF. DNA of the CDR3: TGTGCCAACCCGATCGGACTAACTGCCCACGAGCAGTACTTC.

V and J are TRBV28 and TRBJ1-5, with unresolved D. The CDR3 extends over 14 amino acids. V dropped 8 bases and J dropped 2 bases, with 13 bases sitting between them. From germline, CDR1 is MDHEN and CDR2 SYDVKM. The CDR3 protein is CASSQGMRNQPQHF. CDR3 nucleotides: TGTGCCAGCTCCCAAGGGATGCGCAATCAGCCCCAGCATTTT. The whole variable domain, filled in from reference TRBV28 and TRBJ1-5, reads DVKVTQSSRYLVKRTGEKVFLECVQDMDHENMFWYRQDPGLGLRLIYFSYDVKMKEKGDIPEGYSVSREKKERFSLILESASTNQTSMYLCASSQGMRNQPQHFGDGTRLSIL.

This clonotype was counted only a few times. The genes are TRBV5-1 and TRBJ2-5; a weak D match, TRBD2 (6 bases). The J call is doubtful: the DNA matches TRBJ2-7 better. Germline V gene sequence: CDR1 SGHRS, CDR2 YFSETQ. The CDR3 extends over 14 amino acids. The CDR3 DNA is TGCGCCAGCAGCGCCCGGGAGCACCCACTCGAGCAGTACTTC. Translating gives CASSAREHPLEQYF.

This clonotype was seen a few times. The V and J genes are TRBV7-3 and TRBJ2-2; D ambiguous. The V end lost 6 bases, the J end lost 0 bases, and 8 bases lay between the germline ends. The CDR3 runs to 14 residues. Germline lookup yields CDR1 SGHTA and CDR2 FQGTGA. This CDR3 is CASSRGPNTGELFF. In nucleotides, the CDR3 is TGTGCCAGCAGTCGCGGACCGAACACCGGGGAGCTGTTTTTT.

This rearrangement joins TRBV27 to TRBJ2-1, with D maybe TRBD1 (6 bases). Germline CDR1 and CDR2: MNHEY and SMNVEV (reference sequence). The CDR3 covers 15 residues. The V and J ends lost 1 base and 5 bases respectively, with 12 bases between them. For the CDR3, the DNA is TGTGCCAGCAGTTTATGGCGCGAGGGGGACAATGAGCAGTTCTTC. It encodes CASSLWREGDNEQFF.

The gene calls are TRBV11-2 and TRBJ2-5; 10 bases map to TRBD2. The J segment lost 11 bases and the V segment lost 5 bases, leaving 14 bases of the junction unmatched. This CDR3 region has 15 residues. The germline V gene has CDR1 SGHAT and CDR2 FQNNGV. CDR3 sequence (DNA): TGTGCCAGCAGCATCCAGAGCGGGAGGGCCGGGGAGCAGTACTTC. It is translated as CASSIQSGRAGEQYF.

The chain carries TRBV6-5 and TRBJ2-3; 10 bases align to TRBD2. With V trimmed by 7 bases and J by 2 bases, 6 bases remained unmatched. Germline V lookup: CDR1 MNHEY, CDR2 SVGAGI. The CDR3 length is 15 residues. This CDR3 is CASIPGLADTDTQYF. CDR3 DNA sequence: TGTGCCAGCATCCCCGGACTAGCGGACACAGATACGCAGTATTTT.

The chain recombines TRBV25-1 with TRBJ1-1, with D possibly matching TRBD1 (6 bases). This CDR3 has 15 residues. Trimming cost V 8 bases and J 2 bases, with 18 bases left between them. Germline V gene sequence: CDR1 MGHDK, CDR2 SYGVNS. The CDR3 region has the DNA TGTGCCAGCGGGGGACTACAGGGTCTTAACACTGAAGCTTTCTTT. Translating it yields CASGGLQGLNTEAFF.

This clonotype was seen a handful of times. This chain connects TRBV5-1 to TRBJ1-1, with D uncertain. In germline, CDR1 is SGHRS, CDR2 YFSETQ. V lost 1 base, J lost 4 bases, and 8 bases lay in between. The CDR3 contains 13 residues. DNA for the CDR3: TGCGCCAGCAGCTTGAGGTATACCACTGAAGCTTTCTTT. It encodes CASSLRYTTEAFF.

The J gene is TRBJ2-5, the V gene TRBV3-1; TRBD1 aligns across 7 bases. Germline CDR1 is LGHDT and CDR2 is YNNKEL (reference sequence). V dropped 4 bases and J dropped 4; count of bases not matched to a gene: 6. This CDR3 is built from 14 residues. The CDR3 sequence is CASSLRQGGETQYF. Here the CDR3 DNA reads TGTGCCAGCAGCCTCCGACAGGGTGGAGAGACCCAGTACTTC.

The V and J genes are TRBV2 and TRBJ2-3, with D possibly TRBD2 on 6 matching bases. Trimming took off 0 bases at V and 4 bases at J, with 14 bases between the two ends. CDR1 is SNHLY and CDR2 is FYNNEI in the germline V gene. The CDR3 loop spans 16 amino acids. This CDR3 is CASSEARRLGADTQYF. The CDR3 coding sequence is TGTGCCAGCAGTGAAGCGCGGAGACTAGGTGCAGATACGCAGTATTTT.

The table lists this clonotype with a count of one. The V call is TRBV10-1, the J call TRBJ2-5; D is uncertain. The CDR3 runs to 13 residues. Germline V CDR1 and CDR2: WNHNN, SYGVQD (reference sequence). V was shortened by 0 bases and J by 8 bases, with 10 bases between the two germline ends. CDR3 in DNA: TGCGCCAGCAGTGAGTCTTTGAAAGGCACCCAGTACTTC. Its protein product is CASSESLKGTQYF.

This chain links TRBV6-5 with TRBJ2-7; 9 positions agree with TRBD2. The CDR3 is 16 amino acids. The V gene's germline CDR1 is MNHEY and CDR2 SVGAGI. The ends lost 8 bases at V and 2 bases at J; junction bases unmatched: 13. CDR3 DNA: TGTGCCAGCCGACGCTCGCGGGAGGGTCCCACCTACGAGCAGTACTTC. As protein: CASRRSREGPTYEQYF.

Regarding this clonotype: A much larger clone lies a single base off, so this may be a read error. The gene calls are TRBV29-1 and TRBJ1-5, with D uncertain. V shed 5 bases and J shed 2 bases, with 7 bases lying between them. Germline CDR1 reads SQVTM; CDR2 reads ANQGSEA. The length of the CDR3 is 12 residues. The CDR3 nucleotides are TGCAGCGTTCGGGGTGGCAATCAGCCCCAGCATTTT. Its translation: CSVRGGNQPQHF.

The V gene is TRBV13, the J gene TRBJ1-2; 7 bases align to TRBD1. The germline gives CDR1 PRHDT, CDR2 FYEKMQ (reference sequence). The CDR3 sequence is 14 residues long. V shed 3 bases, J shed 3 bases, and the junction held 4 bases outside the gene matches. The CDR3 DNA reads TGTGCCAGCAGCTTCCGCGACAGGGACTATGGCTACACCTTC. Its translation is CASSFRDRDYGYTF.

The CDR3, as DNA: TGTGCCAGCCGACCGACTAGCGGGATCTACAATGAGCAGTTCTTC. Protein product: CASRPTSGIYNEQFF. This sequence joins TRBV13 and TRBJ2-1, with 11 bases that match TRBD2. V shed 8 bases and J 3 bases; nucleotides not matched to a gene: 6. The germline V gene has CDR1 PRHDT and CDR2 FYEKMQ (reference sequence). CDR3 length equals 15 residues. Together with reference TRBV13 and TRBJ2-1, the CDR3 gives the full variable domain: AAGVIQSPRHLIKEKRETATLKCYPIPRHDTVYWYQQGPGQDPQFLISFYEKMQSDKGSIPDRFSAQQFSDYHSELNMSSLELGDSALYFCASRPTSGIYNEQFFGPGTRLTVL.

V and J are TRBV3-1 and TRBJ2-1; 8 bases agree with TRBD2. Looked up from germline, CDR1 is LGHDT and CDR2 is YNNKEL (reference sequence). The CDR3 contains 15 residues. Unmatched junction bases numbered 13, after V lost 9 bases and J lost 6 bases. CDR3 coding DNA: TGTGCCAGTACTCACTTAGCGGGACTGGGCAATGAGCAGTTCTTC. It is translated as CASTHLAGLGNEQFF.

This sequence joins TRBV5-1 and TRBJ2-1; D is perhaps TRBD2 (5 bases). This CDR3 is built from 17 residues. CDR1 and CDR2 (germline): SGHRS, YFSETQ. The V and J ends lost 0 bases and 0 bases respectively, with 13 bases between them. This CDR3 is CASSLGVSGSSYNEQFF. The CDR3 coding sequence is TGCGCCAGCAGCTTGGGGGTTTCGGGGAGCTCCTACAATGAGCAGTTCTTC.

This chain joins TRBV6-6 and TRBJ1-1; D gene unclear. The CDR3 covers 12 residues. V was shortened by 5 bases and J by 10 bases, with 14 bases between the two germline ends. Germline values: CDR1 MNHNY, CDR2 SVGAGI (reference sequence). In DNA form, the CDR3 reads TGTGCCAGCAGTCGTTGGTGGGAGAGAGCTTTCTTT. It translates to CASSRWWERAFF.

This clonotype came up many times. The chain couples TRBV29-1 to TRBJ2-1, with 7 bases matching TRBD1. The V gene end was trimmed by 4 bases and the J gene end by 3 bases; junction bases not matched to a gene: 6. The germline V gene has CDR1 SQVTM and CDR2 ANQGSEA. The CDR3 contains 14 residues. CDR3 in amino acids: CSVGGGIGYNEQFF. The CDR3 region has the DNA TGCAGCGTTGGAGGGGGCATCGGCTACAATGAGCAGTTCTTC.